A selection of T cell receptor beta chains follows, all from one sample in a study of blood T cell repertoires in COVID-19. Using immunoSEQ multiplex PCR, the repertoire was profiled, and TCRdb retains in-frame clones only, with some absent. The table records some 320,000 clones, 87% of them present only once. Sequenced material: PBMCs or T cells enriched from blood (not recorded which). Receptor source: a woman in her twenties or thirties who had recovered from COVID-19. CDR3s include the opening cysteine and the closing phenylalanine or tryptophan. A D gene is named only where the DNA matches it firmly. The size entry is marked missing in some rows and otherwise reads once, few, many or a size class.

.	TRBV4-3	.	TRBJ2-7	CASSQVWGGPLEQYF	TGCGCCAGCAGCCAAGTTTGGGGGGGGCCGCTTGAGCAGTACTTC
.	TRBV5-1	TRBD1	TRBJ1-6	CASSLGTGRNSPLHF	TGCGCCAGCAGCTTGGGGACAGGGCGTAATTCACCCCTCCACTTT
.	TRBV27	TRBD1	TRBJ1-2	CASSLEGRGYGYTF	TGTGCCAGCAGTTTAGAGGGCAGGGGGTATGGCTACACCTTC
many	TRBV19	.	TRBJ1-5	CASSIVASNQPQHF	TGTGCCAGTAGTATAGTGGCCAGCAATCAGCCCCAGCATTTT
.	TRBV11-2	.	TRBJ1-1	CASSLEGVPPSGDTEAFF	TGTGCCAGCAGCTTAGAAGGGGTCCCCCCCTCAGGGGACACTGAAGCTTTCTTT
.	TRBV28	.	TRBJ1-4	CASSSSRGSGEKLFF	TGTGCCAGCAGTTCCTCCAGGGGCTCTGGTGAAAAACTGTTTTTT
few	TRBV7-9	TRBD1	TRBJ1-6	CASSGGQGVGSPLHF	TGTGCCAGCAGCGGGGGACAGGGTGTCGGTTCACCCCTCCACTTT
few	TRBV28	TRBD1	TRBJ1-4	CASSRNRDSPGVKLFF	TGTGCCAGCAGTCGCAACCGGGACAGCCCTGGGGTAAAACTGTTTTTT
.	TRBV7-2	TRBD1	TRBJ2-6	CASSAGQGPLGRGANVLTF	TGTGCCAGCAGCGCGGGACAGGGGCCCTTAGGGCGGGGGGCCAACGTCCTGACTTTC
.	TRBV19	TRBD2	TRBJ2-1	CASSTTSSGNEQFF	TGTGCCAGTAGTACAACTTCTAGCGGGAATGAGCAGTTCTTC
.	TRBV5-8	.	TRBJ1-4	CASSLRGAGEKLFF	TGTGCCAGCAGCTTGCGGGGGGCAGGCGAAAAACTGTTTTTT
once	TRBV2	TRBD1	TRBJ1-3	CASSVDRGRNTIYF	TGTGCCAGCAGTGTGGACAGGGGGCGAAACACCATATATTTT
.	TRBV6-5	TRBD1	TRBJ2-7	CASSRQGVGEQYF	TGTGCCAGCAGCCGACAGGGTGTTGGCGAGCAGTACTTC
.	TRBV11-2	TRBD1	TRBJ1-4	CASSFGRSGTGNEKLFF	TGTGCCAGCAGCTTTGGGAGATCCGGGACAGGGAATGAAAAACTGTTTTTT
.	TRBV11-2	TRBD1	TRBJ2-7	CASSLGQGAYEQYF	TGTGCCAGCAGCTTAGGGCAGGGGGCCTACGAGCAGTACTTC
.	TRBV3-1/TRBV3-2	TRBD1	TRBJ1-6	CASRWTGSNSPLHF	TGTGCCAGCAGATGGACAGGCTCGAATTCACCCCTCCACTTT
.	TRBV5-1	.	TRBJ2-5	CASSLQGLSQETQYF	TGCGCCAGCAGCTTGCAGGGACTCTCACAAGAGACCCAGTACTTC
.	TRBV10-3	.	TRBJ1-3	CAISHRADTIYF	TGTGCCATCAGCCACAGGGCGGACACCATATATTTT
once	TRBV5-4	.	TRBJ2-5	CASSLLLGAGETQYF	TGTGCCAGCAGTCTCCTCCTGGGTGCGGGAGAGACCCAGTACTTC
.	TRBV7-2	.	TRBJ2-1	CASSLAYGGASYNEQFF	TGTGCCAGCAGCTTAGCGTATGGCGGGGCTTCCTACAATGAGCAGTTCTTC
once	TRBV6-1	.	TRBJ2-3	CASSEEGGGGPDTQYF	TGTGCCAGCAGTGAAGAGGGGGGGGGTGGCCCAGATACGCAGTATTTT
once	TRBV11-2	TRBD2	TRBJ2-1	CASSLGGTSLHEQFF	TGTGCCAGCAGCTTAGGTGGGACTAGCCTGCATGAGCAGTTCTTC
.	TRBV7-2	.	TRBJ1-2	CASSLGGGYVYGYTF	TGTGCCAGCAGCTTAGGGGGGGGTTATGTATATGGCTACACCTTC
.	TRBV5-1	.	TRBJ2-5	CASSSGLQETQYF	TGCGCCAGCAGCTCGGGACTCCAAGAGACCCAGTACTTC
.	TRBV13	.	TRBJ2-1	CASSLIKARSGGSNYNEQFF	TGTGCCAGCAGCTTAATAAAAGCCCGAAGCGGAGGGTCAAACTACAATGAGCAGTTCTTC
.	TRBV5-6	TRBD1	TRBJ1-5	CASSLGTGRSNQPQHF	TGTGCCAGCAGCTTGGGGACAGGCCGTAGCAATCAGCCCCAGCATTTT
.	TRBV5-4	TRBD2	TRBJ2-5	CASTVRRTSGEETQYF	TGTGCCAGCACCGTGAGAAGGACTAGCGGGGAAGAGACCCAGTACTTC
once	TRBV3-1/TRBV3-2	.	TRBJ1-6	CASSLQGSTPYNSPLHF	TGTGCCAGCAGCCTCCAGGGTTCGACACCCTATAATTCACCCCTCCACTTT
.	TRBV6-5	TRBD2	TRBJ2-7	CASSYTPTSELYEQYF	TGTGCCAGCAGTTACACCCCGACTAGCGAGTTATACGAGCAGTACTTC
.	TRBV7-2	.	TRBJ2-3	CASSLAALTSTDTQYF	TGTGCCAGCAGCTTAGCGGCCTTGACTAGCACAGATACGCAGTATTTT
.	TRBV4-1	TRBD2	TRBJ2-2	CASSRGLAGVLGELFF	TGCGCCAGCAGCCGTGGACTAGCGGGGGTTTTAGGGGAGCTGTTTTTT
.	TRBV19	TRBD1	TRBJ1-2	CASSFSRDSGGYGYTF	TGTGCCAGTAGCTTCAGCCGGGACAGCGGGGGCTATGGCTACACCTTC
.	TRBV5-1	TRBD2	TRBJ2-7	CASSLFAGGLDEQYF	TGCGCCAGCAGCTTGTTTGCGGGGGGGCTCGACGAGCAGTACTTC
.	TRBV14	.	TRBJ2-1	CASSVQGFLLEQFF	TGTGCCAGCAGCGTACAGGGATTTCTTCTAGAGCAGTTCTTC
once	TRBV4-2	TRBD1	TRBJ2-7	CASSGDSATYEQYF	TGTGCCAGCAGCGGGGACAGCGCTACCTACGAGCAGTACTTC
.	TRBV6-5	.	TRBJ1-5	CASSLGAPSNQPQHF	TGTGCCAGCAGTTTGGGAGCGCCCAGCAATCAGCCCCAGCATTTT
.	TRBV5-6	TRBD1	TRBJ1-2	CASSYGRQGGGYTF	TGTGCCAGCAGTTACGGGCGACAGGGGGGCGGCTACACCTTC
.	TRBV6-5	.	TRBJ1-1	CAIRHNSNTEAFF	TGTGCCATCCGACATAATTCGAACACTGAAGCTTTCTTT
.	TRBV18	.	TRBJ2-2	CASSPRQEGGELFF	TGTGCCAGCTCACCACGGCAGGAAGGCGGGGAGCTGTTTTTT
.	TRBV7-9	TRBD1	TRBJ1-1	CASSTDRAQEAFF	TGTGCCAGCAGCACGGACAGGGCTCAAGAAGCTTTCTTT
once	TRBV5-3	.	TRBJ2-3	CARSLKKGGGNTDTQYF	TGTGCCAGAAGCCTGAAGAAGGGGGGAGGGAACACAGATACGCAGTATTTT
.	TRBV20-1	.	TRBJ2-1	CSASSKRILGEQFF	TGCAGTGCTAGTTCTAAAAGGATCCTCGGGGAGCAGTTCTTC
.	TRBV15	TRBD1	TRBJ1-1	CATSRQRTGGNTEAFF	TGTGCCACCAGCAGACAGCGGACAGGGGGCAACACTGAAGCTTTCTTT
.	TRBV2	TRBD1	TRBJ1-6	CASRRLGTGGYNSPLHF	TGTGCCAGCAGGAGGTTAGGGACAGGCGGCTATAATTCACCCCTCCACTTT
.	TRBV19	TRBD1	TRBJ1-3	CASRETGAGNTIYF	TGTGCCAGTAGGGAGACAGGGGCTGGAAACACCATATATTTT
once	TRBV19	.	TRBJ1-2	CASTPAYIQTGLYGYTF	TGTGCCAGTACCCCTGCATATATCCAGACAGGTCTCTATGGCTACACCTTC
.	TRBV6-5	.	TRBJ1-6	CASSRTQLGSPLHF	TGTGCCAGCAGCCGGACTCAACTGGGCTCACCCCTCCACTTT
.	TRBV4-3	.	TRBJ2-5	CASSQETRGGQGGQETQYF	TGCGCCAGCAGCCAAGAGACCCGGGGGGGCCAGGGGGGCCAAGAGACCCAGTACTTC
.	TRBV11-2	.	TRBJ1-2	CASSKLRSYGYTF	TGTGCCAGCAGCAAACTCCGGAGCTATGGCTACACCTTC
.	TRBV6-5	.	TRBJ1-2	CASSRDSPGRGYTF	TGTGCCAGCAGCAGAGACAGCCCCGGGCGTGGCTACACCTTC
once	TRBV5-8	TRBD1	TRBJ1-5	CASSRGDRGLQPQHF	TGTGCCAGCAGCCGCGGGGACAGGGGACTTCAGCCCCAGCATTTT